The rows below give T cell receptor beta chains drawn from one sample of a study of OX40 agonist ivuxolimab in advanced cancers. The table came from immunoSEQ multiplex PCR; TCRdb's copy has only in-frame clones and leaves some out. This sample has 68,000 or so clones, with 86% found just once. The input for sequencing was CD4+ or CD8+ T cells sorted from blood, taken in a trial of the OX40 agonist ivuxolimab. These TCRs come from an adult with an advanced solid tumor such as melanoma, head and neck, liver or kidney cancer. Both conserved end residues are part of each CDR3. A D gene is named only where the DNA matches it firmly. Not all rows give a size; the values are once, few, many and, for expanded clones, a class.

d_gene: -; abundance: -; j_gene: TRBJ1-2; v_gene: TRBV18; CDR3nt: TGTGCCAGCTCACCTGTTGAGTCTAACTATGGCTACACCTTC; CDR3aa: CASSPVESNYGYTF
d_gene: TRBD1; abundance: -; j_gene: TRBJ1-2; v_gene: TRBV28; CDR3nt: TGTGCCAGCAGTTTTGGGGACAGGGGGAGAAATGGCTACACCTTC; CDR3aa: CASSFGDRGRNGYTF
d_gene: -; abundance: -; j_gene: TRBJ1-1; v_gene: TRBV4-1; CDR3nt: TGCGCCAGCAGCCAAGAAAGTTCGGGGGTTGGTGAAGCTTTCTTT; CDR3aa: CASSQESSGVGEAFF
d_gene: -; abundance: once; j_gene: TRBJ1-4; v_gene: TRBV5-1; CDR3nt: TGCGCCAGCAGCCTTAGGGGGGCAACTAATGAAAAACTGTTTTTT; CDR3aa: CASSLRGATNEKLFF
d_gene: -; abundance: -; j_gene: TRBJ2-1; v_gene: TRBV5-4; CDR3nt: TGTGCCAGCAGATCGACAGGTAGCAATGAGCAGTTCTTC; CDR3aa: CASRSTGSNEQFF
d_gene: -; abundance: -; j_gene: TRBJ1-4; v_gene: TRBV11-3; CDR3nt: TGTGCCAGCAGCTCCGCAGGGAAACTGTTTTTT; CDR3aa: CASSSAGKLFF
d_gene: TRBD2; abundance: -; j_gene: TRBJ2-1; v_gene: TRBV7-8; CDR3nt: TGTGCCAGCAGCTTTACTAGCGGGGGGGGCGGTGAGCAGTTCTTC; CDR3aa: CASSFTSGGGGEQFF
d_gene: TRBD1; abundance: -; j_gene: TRBJ1-2; v_gene: TRBV7-9; CDR3nt: TGTGCCAGCAGCGGGACAGCCTTTAACTATGGCTACACCTTC; CDR3aa: CASSGTAFNYGYTF
d_gene: -; abundance: -; j_gene: TRBJ2-7; v_gene: TRBV6-5; CDR3nt: TGTGCCAGCAGTTTCCTGACTTTGGGGGAGCAGTACTTC; CDR3aa: CASSFLTLGEQYF
d_gene: -; abundance: -; j_gene: TRBJ1-1; v_gene: TRBV2; CDR3nt: TGTGCCAGCGTAGGGGGTTACAGTACTGAAGCTTTCTTT; CDR3aa: CASVGGYSTEAFF
d_gene: TRBD1; abundance: -; j_gene: TRBJ2-7; v_gene: TRBV7-9; CDR3nt: TGTGCCAGCAGCTCCTTGGGACAGGGGAACGAGCAGTACTTC; CDR3aa: CASSSLGQGNEQYF
d_gene: -; abundance: -; j_gene: TRBJ1-4; v_gene: TRBV19; CDR3nt: TGTGCCAGCCTAAAGGGTGGAACTAATGAAAAACTGTTTTTT; CDR3aa: CASLKGGTNEKLFF
d_gene: -; abundance: -; j_gene: TRBJ1-3; v_gene: TRBV30; CDR3nt: TGTGCCTGGAGGGGTTCTGGAAACACCATATATTTT; CDR3aa: CAWRGSGNTIYF
d_gene: -; abundance: -; j_gene: TRBJ2-1; v_gene: TRBV5-6; CDR3nt: TGTGCCAGCAGCTTGGTAGATCCACTGCTTGGAAATGAGCAGTTCTTC; CDR3aa: CASSLVDPLLGNEQFF
d_gene: -; abundance: -; j_gene: TRBJ1-5; v_gene: TRBV30; CDR3nt: TGTGCCTGGAGTCGAAATAATCAGCCCCAGCATTTT; CDR3aa: CAWSRNNQPQHF
d_gene: -; abundance: -; j_gene: TRBJ2-3; v_gene: TRBV25-1; CDR3nt: TGTGCCAGCACCCTGACAGGGGAGGGTCGTACGCAGTATTTT; CDR3aa: CASTLTGEGRTQYF
d_gene: -; abundance: -; j_gene: TRBJ2-5; v_gene: TRBV27; CDR3nt: TGTGCCAGCAGTTTACGCGGGAACCAAGAGACCCAGTACTTC; CDR3aa: CASSLRGNQETQYF
d_gene: TRBD1; abundance: -; j_gene: TRBJ2-1; v_gene: TRBV5-4; CDR3nt: TGTGCCAGCAGCTTAGGCCGACAGGGCGGTGGAAATGAGCAGTTCTTC; CDR3aa: CASSLGRQGGGNEQFF
d_gene: -; abundance: -; j_gene: TRBJ2-1; v_gene: TRBV9; CDR3nt: TGTGCCAGCAGCGTAGGTGGGCCCTACAATGAGCAGTTCTTC; CDR3aa: CASSVGGPYNEQFF
d_gene: -; abundance: -; j_gene: TRBJ1-5; v_gene: TRBV6-5; CDR3nt: TGTGCCAGCATCCAGCAGGGTGGCCATCAGCCCCAGCATTTT; CDR3aa: CASIQQGGHQPQHF
d_gene: -; abundance: -; j_gene: TRBJ1-1; v_gene: TRBV5-4; CDR3nt: TGTGCCAGCAGCTTGGCCAAGAACACTGAAGCTTTCTTT; CDR3aa: CASSLAKNTEAFF
d_gene: -; abundance: -; j_gene: TRBJ2-7; v_gene: TRBV11-2; CDR3nt: TGTGCCAGCAGCTTACAACAAGGCTACGAGCAGTACTTC; CDR3aa: CASSLQQGYEQYF
d_gene: -; abundance: few; j_gene: TRBJ1-5; v_gene: TRBV18; CDR3nt: TGTGCCAGCTCAGTGCAGGGGCATAGCAATCAGCCCCAGCATTTT; CDR3aa: CASSVQGHSNQPQHF
d_gene: -; abundance: medium-sized; j_gene: TRBJ2-3; v_gene: TRBV7-8; CDR3nt: TGTGCCAGCAGCTTAGCCGGACAGTACGGGCACGCAGATACGCAGTATTTT; CDR3aa: CASSLAGQYGHADTQYF
d_gene: -; abundance: -; j_gene: TRBJ2-7; v_gene: TRBV6-1; CDR3nt: TGTGCCAGCAGTGGACCTACCGACGGAGGGGCCCCCAGGGACGAGCAGTACTTC; CDR3aa: CASSGPTDGGAPRDEQYF
d_gene: -; abundance: once; j_gene: TRBJ1-1; v_gene: TRBV9; CDR3nt: TGTGCCAGCAGCGTAGGAGGAGTTGGCACTGAAGCTTTCTTT; CDR3aa: CASSVGGVGTEAFF
d_gene: TRBD1; abundance: -; j_gene: TRBJ1-4; v_gene: TRBV5-1; CDR3nt: TGCGCCAGCCGGGACAGTCCTAATGAAAAACTGTTTTTT; CDR3aa: CASRDSPNEKLFF
d_gene: -; abundance: -; j_gene: TRBJ2-7; v_gene: TRBV5-6; CDR3nt: TGTGCCAGCAGCTTACGTCGGGACGGAGACTACGAGCAGTACTTC; CDR3aa: CASSLRRDGDYEQYF
d_gene: -; abundance: -; j_gene: TRBJ1-2; v_gene: TRBV19; CDR3nt: TGTGCCAGTAGTATAGCTCAGACAGGCGGATTCAATGGCTACACCTTC; CDR3aa: CASSIAQTGGFNGYTF
d_gene: -; abundance: -; j_gene: TRBJ1-5; v_gene: TRBV18; CDR3nt: TGTGCCAGCTCACCGTTACAGGGAGGGCCAAGTCAGCCCCAGCATTTT; CDR3aa: CASSPLQGGPSQPQHF
d_gene: -; abundance: -; j_gene: TRBJ1-4; v_gene: TRBV7-6; CDR3nt: TGTGCCAGCAGCCCCGGCGGGAATCCTAATGAAAAACTGTTTTTT; CDR3aa: CASSPGGNPNEKLFF
d_gene: TRBD1; abundance: -; j_gene: TRBJ1-2; v_gene: TRBV6-5; CDR3nt: TGTGCCAGCAGTTACGCCCCTGGGACAGATTTTAGCTACACCTTC; CDR3aa: CASSYAPGTDFSYTF
d_gene: -; abundance: -; j_gene: TRBJ1-1; v_gene: TRBV7-2; CDR3nt: TGTGCCAGCAGCTTTAGTCGGGCCCGAACTGAAGCTTTCTTT; CDR3aa: CASSFSRARTEAFF
d_gene: TRBD1; abundance: -; j_gene: TRBJ2-7; v_gene: TRBV4-2; CDR3nt: TGTGCCAGCAGCCAGACCGGGACAGGGATGGGGATCGGCTACGAGCAGTACTTC; CDR3aa: CASSQTGTGMGIGYEQYF
d_gene: -; abundance: -; j_gene: TRBJ2-2; v_gene: TRBV7-9; CDR3nt: TGTGCCAGCAGCTTAGGCGCGGGGAGCACCGGGGAGCTGTTTTTT; CDR3aa: CASSLGAGSTGELFF
d_gene: -; abundance: medium-sized; j_gene: TRBJ1-4; v_gene: TRBV18; CDR3nt: TGTGCCAGCTCACCACAACCTATCCGGGTCCAAAAGGAAAAACTGTTTTTT; CDR3aa: CASSPQPIRVQKEKLFF
d_gene: -; abundance: -; j_gene: TRBJ1-5; v_gene: TRBV7-6; CDR3nt: TGTGCCAGCAGCTTAGCTGGGGGGAATCAGCCCCAGCATTTT; CDR3aa: CASSLAGGNQPQHF
d_gene: -; abundance: -; j_gene: TRBJ2-5; v_gene: TRBV6-5; CDR3nt: TGTGCCAGCAGTTACATTCCCGGCCAAGAGACCCAGTACTTC; CDR3aa: CASSYIPGQETQYF
d_gene: TRBD1; abundance: -; j_gene: TRBJ1-5; v_gene: TRBV7-2; CDR3nt: TGTGCCAGCAGTAAAGGACAGGGTAGTCAGCCCCAGCATTTT; CDR3aa: CASSKGQGSQPQHF
d_gene: TRBD1; abundance: -; j_gene: TRBJ2-5; v_gene: TRBV5-1; CDR3nt: TGCGCCAGCAGCCTAGGGGACAGGGATCAAGAGACCCAGTACTTC; CDR3aa: CASSLGDRDQETQYF
d_gene: -; abundance: -; j_gene: TRBJ1-2; v_gene: TRBV7-2; CDR3nt: TGTGCCAGCAGCTCACGGATAGGGATGGGGAACTATGGCTACACCTTC; CDR3aa: CASSSRIGMGNYGYTF
d_gene: -; abundance: -; j_gene: TRBJ1-4; v_gene: TRBV7-2; CDR3nt: TGTGCCAGCAGCCCTAGGGTGGGCGTTAATGAAAAACTGTTTTTT; CDR3aa: CASSPRVGVNEKLFF